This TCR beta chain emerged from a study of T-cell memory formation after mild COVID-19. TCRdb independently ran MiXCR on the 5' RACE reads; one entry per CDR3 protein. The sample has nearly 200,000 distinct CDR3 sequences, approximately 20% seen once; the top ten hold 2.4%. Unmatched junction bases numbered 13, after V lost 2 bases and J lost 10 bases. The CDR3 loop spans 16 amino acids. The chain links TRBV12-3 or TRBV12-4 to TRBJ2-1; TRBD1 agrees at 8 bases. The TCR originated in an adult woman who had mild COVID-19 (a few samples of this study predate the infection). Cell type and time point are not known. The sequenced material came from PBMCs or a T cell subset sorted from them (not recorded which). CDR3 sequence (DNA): TGTGCCAGCAGTTTAAGCGGACAGGGATCACTGGGCGAGCAGTTCTTC. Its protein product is CASSLSGQGSLGEQFF.